This T cell receptor (beta chain) was sequenced in a study of post-analysis software for immune sequencing data. Findings of the study overall: Strong co-clustering by F measure was evident for samples that had been prepared in the same batch. Patients showed TRBV5-6, TRBV5-1 and TRBV20-1 among roughly 5 TRBV segments more frequent than in controls. Comparison with controls showed significantly lower normalized Chao1 diversity in multiple sclerosis patients.

Prepared TCR beta cDNA libraries contained unique molecular identifiers. Each sample of about 0.95 to 11 million input T cells yielded roughly 500,000 cDNA molecules, so each molecule approximated one T cell. TCRdb fed the PCR reads into MiXCR, producing one record per CDR3 protein. The table lists about 820,000 distinct CDR3 sequences, roughly half of them singletons. As for this clonotype: Its antigen is still unknown.

Germline CDR1 reads ENHRY; CDR2 reads SYGVKD. There are 13 residues in the CDR3. V was pared by 10 bases and J by 1 base, with 12 bases between. Input material: blood. This receptor was taken from a girl aged 10-17 years with multiple sclerosis. This chain joins TRBV10-3 and TRBJ2-3; D ambiguous. CDR3 region: CATTPTGTDTQYF. DNA for the CDR3: TGTGCCACCACACCTACGGGCACAGATACGCAGTATTTT.